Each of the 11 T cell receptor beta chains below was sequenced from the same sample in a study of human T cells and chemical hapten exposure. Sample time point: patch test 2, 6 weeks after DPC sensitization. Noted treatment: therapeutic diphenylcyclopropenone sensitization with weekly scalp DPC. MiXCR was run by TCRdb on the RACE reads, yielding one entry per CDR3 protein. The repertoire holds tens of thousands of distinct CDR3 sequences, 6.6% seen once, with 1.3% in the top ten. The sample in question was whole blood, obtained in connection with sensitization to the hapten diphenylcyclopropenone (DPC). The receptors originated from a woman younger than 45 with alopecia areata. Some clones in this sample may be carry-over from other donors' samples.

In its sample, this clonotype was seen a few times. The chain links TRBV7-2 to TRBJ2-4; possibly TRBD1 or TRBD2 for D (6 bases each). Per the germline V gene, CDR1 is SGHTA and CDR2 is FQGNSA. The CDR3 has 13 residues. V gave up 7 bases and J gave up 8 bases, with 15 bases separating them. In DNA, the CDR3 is TGTGCCAGCAACCTGGAGGGGGGTTACATTCAGTACTTC. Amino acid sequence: CASNLEGGYIQYF.

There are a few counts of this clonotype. The CDR3 spells CASSLRGDLNTEAFF. CDR3 nucleotide sequence: TGTGCCAGCTCACTACGAGGAGACTTGAACACTGAAGCTTTCTTT. The V gene is TRBV18, the J gene TRBJ1-1; D unclear. Trimming shortened V by 4 bases and J by 0 bases, and 12 bases separated the two germline ends. The CDR3 extends over 15 amino acids. In germline, CDR1 is KGHSH, CDR2 LQKENI.

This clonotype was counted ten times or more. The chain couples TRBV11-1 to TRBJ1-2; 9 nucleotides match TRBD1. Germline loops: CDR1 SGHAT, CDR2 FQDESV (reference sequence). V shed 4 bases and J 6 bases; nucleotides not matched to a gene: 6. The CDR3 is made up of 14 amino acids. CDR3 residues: CASSYTGGVHGYTF. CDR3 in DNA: TGTGCCAGCAGCTACACAGGGGGCGTGCATGGCTACACCTTC.

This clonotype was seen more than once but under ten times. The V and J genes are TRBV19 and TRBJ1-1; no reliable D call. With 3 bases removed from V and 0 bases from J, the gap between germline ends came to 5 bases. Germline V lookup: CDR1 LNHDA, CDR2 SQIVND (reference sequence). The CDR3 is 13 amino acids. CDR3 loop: CASSISMNTEAFF. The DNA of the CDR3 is TGTGCCAGTAGTATTAGTATGAACACTGAAGCTTTCTTT. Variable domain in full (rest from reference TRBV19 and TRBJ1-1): DGGITQSPKYLFRKEGQNVTLSCEQNLNHDAMYWYRQDPGQGLRLIYYSQIVNDFQKGDIAEGYSVSREKKESFPLTVTSAQKNPTAFYLCASSISMNTEAFFGQGTRLTVV.

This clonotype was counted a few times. In nucleotides, the CDR3 is TGCAGTGCTAGAGATCCGACAGGGAGTAACTATGGCTACACCTTC. This translates into CSARDPTGSNYGYTF. The chain combines TRBV20-1 with TRBJ1-2; 7 bases are shared with TRBD1. The germline V gene encodes CDR1 DFQATT and CDR2 SNEGSKA (reference sequence). Unmatched junction bases numbered 5, after V lost 0 bases and J lost 1 base. CDR3 length equals 15 residues.

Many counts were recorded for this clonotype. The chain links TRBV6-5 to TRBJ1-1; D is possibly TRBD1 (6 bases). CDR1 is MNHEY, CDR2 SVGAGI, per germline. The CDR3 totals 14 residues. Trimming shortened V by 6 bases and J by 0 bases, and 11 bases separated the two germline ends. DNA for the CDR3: TGTGCCAGCAGGCCCTGGACAGTGAACACTGAAGCTTTCTTT. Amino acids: CASRPWTVNTEAFF.

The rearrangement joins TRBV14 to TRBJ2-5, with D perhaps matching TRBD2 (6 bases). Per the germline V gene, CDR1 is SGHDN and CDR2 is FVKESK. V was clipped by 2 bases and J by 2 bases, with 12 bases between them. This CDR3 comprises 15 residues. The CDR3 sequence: CASSQRGGTQETQYF. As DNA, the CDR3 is TGTGCCAGCAGCCAACGGGGAGGAACACAAGAGACCCAGTACTTC.

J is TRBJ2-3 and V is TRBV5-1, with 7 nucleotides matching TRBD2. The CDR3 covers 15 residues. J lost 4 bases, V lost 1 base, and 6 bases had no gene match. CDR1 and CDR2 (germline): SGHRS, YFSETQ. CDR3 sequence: CASSLSRGEPDTQYF. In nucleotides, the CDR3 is TGCGCCAGCAGCTTGAGCCGGGGGGAGCCAGATACGCAGTATTTT.

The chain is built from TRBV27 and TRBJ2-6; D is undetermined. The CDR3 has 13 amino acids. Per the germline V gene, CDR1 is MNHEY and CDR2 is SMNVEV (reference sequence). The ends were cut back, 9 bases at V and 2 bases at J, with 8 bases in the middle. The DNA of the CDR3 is TGTGCCAGTGCGGCTGCTGGGGCCAACGTCCTGACTTTC. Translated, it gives CASAAAGANVLTF.

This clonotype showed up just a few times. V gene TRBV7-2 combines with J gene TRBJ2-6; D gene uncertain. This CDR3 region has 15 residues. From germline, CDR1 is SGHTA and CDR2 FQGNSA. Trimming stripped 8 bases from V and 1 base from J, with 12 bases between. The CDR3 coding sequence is TGTGCCAGCTCCCTGCACCTATCTGGGGCCAACGTCCTGACTTTC. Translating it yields CASSLHLSGANVLTF.

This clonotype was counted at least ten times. For the CDR3, the DNA is TGCAGTGCTAGGGGACAGGTGAACACTGAAGCTTTCTTT. This encodes CSARGQVNTEAFF. The chain has TRBV20-1 and TRBJ1-1; 8 bases match TRBD1. Per germline, CDR1 DFQATT and CDR2 SNEGSKA (reference sequence). V shed 3 bases, J shed 0 bases, and the junction held 0 bases outside the gene matches. This CDR3 comprises 13 residues.